These 21 T cell receptor beta chains were all obtained from the same sample, sequenced in a study of shared clonotypes between healthy human individuals. TCRdb keeps only in-frame clones here, not all; method: immunoSEQ multiplex PCR. This table has around 1.4 million clones, approximately 98.5% appearing once. Sequencing used naive CD4+ T cells sorted from blood. Indicated subset: CD45RA+ positively selected. These receptors originate from a man aged 25-45 years in good health.

The chain links TRBV5-1 to TRBJ2-3, with D possibly TRBD1 on 5 matching bases. This CDR3 region has 17 residues. Per germline, CDR1 SGHRS and CDR2 YFSETQ. V lost 4 bases to trimming and J lost 3 bases, with 21 bases between them. The CDR3 sequence is CASSARPRQQGTDTQYF. The CDR3 DNA is TGCGCCAGCAGCGCGCGCCCTCGACAGCAAGGAACAGATACGCAGTATTTT.

This chain uses TRBV18 with TRBJ2-7; possibly TRBD2 for D (5 bases). The CDR3 runs to 17 residues. Trimming cost V 2 bases and J 3 bases, with 20 bases left between them. In germline, CDR1 is KGHSH, CDR2 LQKENI. For the CDR3, the DNA is TGTGCCAGCTCACCAGTTACGACTTCCAAGGGAGACTACGAGCAGTACTTC. As protein: CASSPVTTSKGDYEQYF.

The V call is TRBV28, the J call TRBJ1-3, with TRBD1 identical over 9 bases. This CDR3 comprises 16 residues. V dropped 7 bases and J dropped 0; count of bases not matched to a gene: 7. Per germline, CDR1 MDHEN and CDR2 SYDVKM. This CDR3 reads CASNLGQGYSGNTIYF. The DNA of the CDR3 is TGTGCCAGCAATTTGGGACAGGGCTACTCTGGAAACACCATATATTTT.

The gene calls are TRBV18 and TRBJ2-2; D might be TRBD2 (6 bases). Germline-derived CDR1 and CDR2 are KGHSH and LQKENI. The V gene lost 4 bases and the J gene lost 5 bases, with 14 bases spanning the gap. The CDR3 totals 15 residues. The CDR3 DNA sequence: TGTGCCAGCTCACGCAAGGAGGGAGGAACCGGGGAGCTGTTTTTT. Translated: CASSRKEGGTGELFF.

The rearrangement links TRBV30 to TRBJ2-1, with D possibly TRBD2 on 5 matching bases. Trimming pared 0 bases from V and 7 bases from J, leaving 13 bases between. The CDR3 extends over 14 amino acids. Germline loops: CDR1 GTSNPN, CDR2 SVGIG (reference sequence). This CDR3 is CAWSVRLALNEQFF. The CDR3 DNA sequence: TGTGCCTGGAGTGTACGTTTAGCGTTGAATGAGCAGTTCTTC.

The chain is built from TRBV2 and TRBJ1-2; D remains unclear. Trimming pared 3 bases from V and 2 bases from J, leaving 13 bases between. The CDR3 length is 15 residues. Germline V CDR1 and CDR2: SNHLY, FYNNEI. The CDR3, as DNA: TGTGCCAGCAGTGATGTGTGGGGTAGCAACTATGGCTACACCTTC. This translates into CASSDVWGSNYGYTF.

This chain links TRBV5-4 with TRBJ2-1, with 12 positions matching TRBD2. Germline CDR1 and CDR2: SGHNT and YYREEE (reference sequence). The CDR3 extends over 15 amino acids. V gave up 4 bases and J gave up 8 bases; unmatched junction bases: 7. The CDR3, as DNA: TGTGCCAGCAGCCAGACTAGCGGGAGTAGGGATGAGCAGTTCTTC. Protein: CASSQTSGSRDEQFF. Using reference TRBV5-4 and TRBJ2-1 for the parts outside the CDR3, the full variable domain is ETGVTQSPTHLIKTRGQQVTLRCSSQSGHNTVSWYQQALGQGPQFIFQYYREEENGRGNFPPRFSGLQFPNYSSELNVNALELDDSALYLCASSQTSGSRDEQFFGPGTRLTVL.

This chain joins TRBV7-2 and TRBJ2-7, with unresolved D. Trimming took 9 bases from V and 4 from J, leaving 7 bases between them. Germline V gives CDR1 SGHTA, CDR2 FQGNSA. The CDR3 runs to 10 residues. CDR3 sequence reads: CARGPYEQYF. The DNA of the CDR3 is TGTGCCAGGGGTCCGTACGAGCAGTACTTC.

This clone was seen only once. The chain uses TRBV6-5 and TRBJ2-7; possible D gene TRBD1, 5 bases. This CDR3 is 16 amino acids long. V lost 2 bases and J 2 bases, leaving 16 bases between the germline ends. CDR1 is MNHEY, CDR2 SVGAGI, per germline. In DNA, the CDR3 is TGTGCCAGCAGTTACCGGGCAGGGCATCAACCCTACGAGCAGTACTTC. Translating gives CASSYRAGHQPYEQYF.

The chain couples TRBV6-5 to TRBJ2-7; D not resolved. Trimming stripped 0 bases from V and 0 bases from J, with 12 bases between. CDR1 is MNHEY, CDR2 SVGAGI, per germline. The CDR3 sequence is 16 residues long. CDR3 sequence (DNA): TGTGCCAGCAGTTACTCTGCCGGTTTCAGCTCCTACGAGCAGTACTTC. It translates to CASSYSAGFSSYEQYF.

The sample holds one count of this clone. The V call is TRBV7-6, the J call TRBJ2-1, with 10 bases that match TRBD2. V shed 0 bases and J 0 bases; nucleotides not matched to a gene: 2. Germline CDR1 and CDR2: SGHVS and FNYEAQ. This CDR3 spans 17 amino acids. The CDR3 nucleotides read TGTGCCAGCAGCTTAGCCCCTAGCGGGAGCTCCTACAATGAGCAGTTCTTC. This sequence encodes CASSLAPSGSSYNEQFF.

Comments on this clone: Other nucleotide sequences from this sample produce the same CDR3. The chain employs TRBV18 and TRBJ2-5; D is uncertain. CDR3 length: 13 amino acids. The germline V gene has CDR1 KGHSH and CDR2 LQKENI. V shed 2 bases and J shed 1 base, with 5 bases lying between them. CDR3 region: CASSPGVQETQYF. For the CDR3, the DNA is TGTGCCAGCTCACCAGGCGTCCAAGAGACCCAGTACTTC.

The chain links TRBV28 to TRBJ2-3; D is possibly TRBD1 (6 bases). Trimming pared 7 bases from V and 2 bases from J, leaving 19 bases between. Germline CDR1 and CDR2: MDHEN and SYDVKM. The CDR3 spans 16 residues. CDR3 nucleotide sequence: TGTGCCAGCACCTCCCCCACCGGACAGTACACAGATACGCAGTATTTT. This encodes CASTSPTGQYTDTQYF.

This clone has only one observation. The gene calls are TRBV2 and TRBJ2-7, with TRBD2 matching over 7 bases. The CDR3 consists of 16 residues. Germline-derived CDR1 and CDR2 are SNHLY and FYNNEI. The ends lost 0 bases at V and 7 bases at J; junction bases unmatched: 12. This chain's CDR3 is CASSEALLGGGWEQYF. CDR3 DNA sequence: TGTGCCAGCAGTGAAGCGCTTCTTGGGGGAGGGTGGGAGCAGTACTTC. Full variable domain (remainder filled in from reference TRBV2 and TRBJ2-7): EPEVTQTPSHQVTQMGQEVILRCVPISNHLYFYWYRQILGQKVEFLVSFYNNEISEKSEIFDDQFSVERPDGSNFTLKIRSTKLEDSAMYFCASSEALLGGGWEQYFGPGTRLTVT.

This sequence joins TRBV25-1 and TRBJ1-1, with D perhaps matching TRBD1 (6 bases). V was pared by 7 bases and J by 2 bases, with 11 bases between. Germline V gene data show CDR1 as MGHDK and CDR2 as SYGVNS. The length of the CDR3 is 13 residues. The CDR3 is CASTDRRNTEAFF. The DNA for the CDR3 is TGTGCCAGCACTGACAGGCGTAACACTGAAGCTTTCTTT.

In DNA form, the CDR3 reads TGCGCCAGCAGCCACATCAGGACAGGTTTCCACTCCTACAATGAGCAGTTCTTC. This sequence encodes CASSHIRTGFHSYNEQFF. This chain links TRBV4-1 with TRBJ2-1, with TRBD1 identical over 7 bases. This CDR3 is built from 18 residues. V trimming: 3 bases; J trimming: 0 bases; junction bases outside the gene matches: 11. Germline lookup yields CDR1 MGHRA and CDR2 YSYEKL.

The chain is built from TRBV6-6 and TRBJ2-5; D uncertain. V lost 8 bases and J 6 bases, leaving 7 bases between the germline ends. The CDR3 runs 10 residues. The germline V gene encodes CDR1 MNHNY and CDR2 SVGAGI (reference sequence). In DNA, the CDR3 is TGTGCCAGCGGTGTAAAGACCCAGTACTTC. Protein: CASGVKTQYF.

This chain links TRBV9 with TRBJ2-3, with D unresolved. Germline V gene lookup returns CDR1 SGDLS and CDR2 YYNGEE. V gave up 0 bases and J gave up 5 bases, with 7 bases separating them. There are 13 residues in the CDR3. The CDR3 DNA reads TGTGCCAGCAGCGTAGAAGTGGGAGATACGCAGTATTTT. Translation gives CASSVEVGDTQYF.

V gene TRBV6-1 combines with J gene TRBJ2-7; D unresolved. The CDR3 spans 13 residues. Germline V lookup: CDR1 MNHNS, CDR2 SASEGT. Trimming cost V 5 bases and J 1 base, with 9 bases left between them. CDR3 in amino acids: CASSKGFSYEQYF. Written as DNA, the CDR3 is TGTGCCAGCAGTAAAGGTTTTTCCTACGAGCAGTACTTC.

The chain is built from TRBV18 and TRBJ1-4, with 7 bases identical to TRBD1. In germline, CDR1 is KGHSH, CDR2 LQKENI. With 0 bases clipped from V and 7 bases from J, the junction kept 5 bases outside the gene matches. CDR3 length: 15 residues. The CDR3 bases are TGTGCCAGCTCACCACCGGCAGGGGGAGGTGAAAAACTGTTTTTT. Translating gives CASSPPAGGGEKLFF.

For this clone: Distinct nucleotide sequences in the sample also encode this CDR3. The chain recombines TRBV5-6 with TRBJ1-5, with D perhaps matching TRBD1 (6 bases). The V end lost 1 base, the J end lost 1 base, and 6 bases lay between the germline ends. This CDR3 region has 14 residues. Looked up from germline, CDR1 is SGHDT and CDR2 is YYEEEE. The CDR3 is CASSLTGSNQPQHF. CDR3 coding DNA: TGTGCCAGCAGCTTGACAGGGAGCAATCAGCCCCAGCATTTT.